This is a list of T cell receptor beta chains from one sample in a study of T-cell memory formation after mild COVID-19. One entry per CDR3 protein, called by TCRdb with MiXCR from the 5' RACE reads. The table shows 300,000 to 350,000 distinct CDR3 sequences, with about 13% occurring only once. Sequencing used PBMCs or a T cell subset sorted from them (not recorded which). All receptors derive from a man younger than 35 who had mild COVID-19 (a few samples of this study predate the infection). Cell type and time point are not known. Each CDR3 is given without its conserved first and last residue. Each record gives: V gene, CDR3 protein.

TRBV4-2	ASSQDGTSLYEQY
TRBV4-2	ASSQRTSGANEQF
TRBV7-3	ASRGDRRSSTQY
TRBV24-1	ATSDFRNNYGYT
TRBV12-3/TRBV12-4	ASRRAPEAF
TRBV7-6	ASSLLAGAGTGELF
TRBV6-6	ASTQPGDEEETQY
TRBV7-8	ASSLGLAGLYQETQY
TRBV29-1	SVDPETGGGTDTQY
TRBV7-2	ASSHPVDLYGYT
TRBV6-5	ASSTYRGGMAF
TRBV7-2	ASSSWNGEEAF
TRBV5-6	ASSRDRGSIYGYT
TRBV5-1	ASSFGSGVETQY
TRBV12-3/TRBV12-4	ASRPRDKRKLF
TRBV15	ATSRDPEGTDTQY
TRBV13	ASRMGGEGAEAF
TRBV20-1	SARRGIQGSDTGELF
TRBV2	ASSAQGRAGELF
TRBV5-1	ASSLERGLETQY
TRBV5-1	ASRSGKGTDTQY
TRBV21-1	ASGLTGTPGY
TRBV7-2	ASTLGPGRANEKLF
TRBV7-9	ASSLRATGPLPQH
TRBV20-1	SARDTGNQPQH
TRBV6-5	SSSVGLDSPLH
TRBV4-1	ASSQTRDSDEKLF
TRBV3-1	ASSQDFSASGHNEQF
TRBV5-1	ASSLDRLLYGYT
TRBV29-1	SVEDRGGTGFSYEQY
TRBV20-1	SAPGGSPLH
TRBV4-3	ASSHFRTGTAEAF
TRBV4-3	ASSRSHPTNEKLF
TRBV29-1	SSRGGETQY
TRBV5-1	ASSPIPEDTQY
TRBV4-1	ASSPVEIAEDTQY
TRBV6-2/TRBV6-3	ASSFFRDKTYEQY
TRBV6-5	ASRKTSTDTQY
TRBV6-5	ASSMYTGELF
TRBV5-4	ASSFVGSSYNEQF
TRBV11-2	ASSATGSGTDTQY
TRBV9	ASSVALRGSAGNTIY
TRBV29-1	SVGDASNSPLH
TRBV24-1	ATSERGRDGELF
TRBV27	ASSFGGAAYEQY
TRBV4-3	ASSQAGSGVGEQF
TRBV6-1	ASMGFPHQRTQY
TRBV9	ASSVGVRDTIQY
TRBV20-1	SANSGTSGGASDTQY